Below are 17 T cell receptor beta chains sequenced from a single sample in a study of cytomegalovirus exposure and HLA in healthy donors. The PCR used 60 Vbeta and 13 Jbeta primers. Repertoires were generated with immunoSEQ multiplex PCR, while TCRdb's copy carries only in-frame clones and drops some. The sample has roughly 100,000 clones, roughly three quarters seen once. The sequencing sample was made of PBMCs. These receptors were collected from a male donor in good health and CMV-seropositive.

This clone has more than one count but fewer than ten. The V gene is TRBV4-3, the J gene TRBJ2-2, with D possibly being TRBD2 (5 bases). The CDR3 has 19 amino acids. V dropped 0 bases and J dropped 1 base, with 18 bases sitting between them. CDR1 is LGHNA and CDR2 is YSLEER in the germline V gene. The CDR3 sequence: CASSQDSVSKRKNTGELFF. The CDR3 nucleotides read TGCGCCAGCAGCCAAGATTCGGTTTCGAAGCGGAAGAACACCGGGGAGCTGTTTTTT.

The chain links TRBV9 to TRBJ1-5; tentatively, D is TRBD1 (5 bases). The ends were cut back, 0 bases at V and 6 bases at J, with 10 bases in the middle. Germline loops: CDR1 SGDLS, CDR2 YYNGEE. The length of the CDR3 is 14 residues. CDR3 nucleotides: TGTGCCAGCAGCGTAGGAGGGGACTTTCAGCCCCAGCATTTT. Translating gives CASSVGGDFQPQHF.

V gene TRBV28 combines with J gene TRBJ1-5; D not certain. Trimming took 7 bases from V and 9 from J, leaving 16 bases between them. CDR3 length: 13 residues. Germline V gives CDR1 MDHEN, CDR2 SYDVKM. The CDR3 nucleotides are TGTGCCAGCACTCTCCAACGTGGAGGGCCCCAGCATTTT. It specifies CASTLQRGGPQHF.

This chain joins TRBV19 and TRBJ2-1; 13 bases agree with TRBD2. CDR1 and CDR2 (germline): LNHDA, SQIVND (reference sequence). The CDR3 extends over 16 amino acids. J was trimmed by 3 bases and V by 3 bases; bases with no gene match: 2. CDR3 region: CASSMGLAGIYNEQFF. The CDR3 nucleotides are TGTGCCAGTAGTATGGGACTAGCGGGAATCTACAATGAGCAGTTCTTC.

The chain has TRBV6-4 and TRBJ2-1; 10 nucleotides match TRBD2. The V and J ends lost 6 bases and 5 bases, in that order; junction bases with no gene match: 16. This CDR3 has 18 residues. Germline V gene data show CDR1 as MRHNA and CDR2 as SNTAGT. CDR3 region: CASRVPSGSYPKDNEQFF. The CDR3 DNA reads as TGTGCCAGCAGGGTTCCTAGCGGGAGTTACCCTAAGGACAATGAGCAGTTCTTC.

The table lists this clone with a count of one. The J gene is TRBJ2-1, the V gene TRBV2; 10 nucleotides agree with TRBD2. The germline V gene encodes CDR1 SNHLY and CDR2 FYNNEI. CDR3 length equals 15 residues. J lost 2 bases, V lost 8 bases, and 6 bases had no gene match. The CDR3 loop is CASGLSGGAYNEQFF. CDR3 nucleotides: TGTGCCAGCGGACTAAGCGGGGGGGCCTACAATGAGCAGTTCTTC.

This chain connects TRBV2 to TRBJ2-1; 10 bases align to TRBD2. CDR3 length: 16 amino acids. Trimming at V came to 2 bases and at J to 7 bases, leaving 8 bases not matched to a gene. From germline, CDR1 is SNHLY and CDR2 FYNNEI. CDR3 sequence reads: CASSERSSGSRNEQFF. CDR3 sequence (DNA): TGTGCCAGCAGTGAACGGTCTAGCGGGAGTCGTAATGAGCAGTTCTTC.

In the case of this clone: This specimen includes other DNA sequences encoding the same CDR3. The CDR3 DNA reads TGTGCCAGCAGTTACTCCGGCGGAGTGAGCTCCTACGAGCAGTACTTC. Its translation: CASSYSGGVSSYEQYF. The J gene is TRBJ2-7, the V gene TRBV6-6; no clear D gene. The V end was cut by 0 bases, the J end by 0 bases, with 12 bases between. Looked up from germline, CDR1 is MNHNY and CDR2 is SVGAGI (reference sequence). The CDR3 is 16 amino acids.

The V and J genes are TRBV6-5 and TRBJ2-1; the D gene is possibly TRBD1 (6 bases). This CDR3 has 13 residues. V was shortened by 6 bases and J by 7 bases, with 13 bases between the two germline ends. Looked up from germline, CDR1 is MNHEY and CDR2 is SVGAGI. CDR3 protein: CASRSGDLNEQFF. The DNA of the CDR3 is TGTGCCAGCAGGTCAGGGGACCTTAATGAGCAGTTCTTC.

This clone appeared a single time. V usage is TRBV29-1 and J usage is TRBJ1-1; 8 bases are shared with TRBD1. Trimming cost V 1 base and J 3 bases; bases outside gene matches: 7. CDR3 length: 15 residues. Per germline, CDR1 SQVTM and CDR2 ANQGSEA. CDR3: CSVEGPGGADTEAFF. The DNA for the CDR3 is TGCAGCGTTGAAGGGCCAGGGGGCGCAGACACTGAAGCTTTCTTT.

The chain uses TRBV19 and TRBJ2-7; 9 bases line up with TRBD1. The CDR3 sequence is 15 residues long. Germline trimming cut 4 bases from V and 3 bases from J; bases unmatched to any gene: 7. CDR1 and CDR2 from the germline V gene are LNHDA and SQIVND (reference sequence). Here the CDR3 DNA reads TGTGCCAGTAGTACCTTTCACAGGGGGCTCTACGAGCAGTACTTC. It yields the protein CASSTFHRGLYEQYF.

J is TRBJ2-7 and V is TRBV7-2, with a tentative D call TRBD2 (5 bases). Trimming took off 1 base at V and 9 bases at J, with 10 bases between the two ends. Germline loops: CDR1 SGHTA, CDR2 FQGNSA. CDR3 length equals 12 residues. CDR3 sequence reads: CASSLGGLGQYF. The DNA of the CDR3 is TGTGCCAGCAGCTTAGGCGGGCTGGGGCAGTACTTC.

This sequence joins TRBV7-2 and TRBJ2-7; the match to TRBD1 covers 7 bases. The junction had 6 bases not matched to a gene; V was cut back by 5 bases and J by 2 bases. The CDR3 consists of 14 residues. From germline, CDR1 is SGHTA and CDR2 FQGNSA. CDR3 DNA sequence: TGTGCCAGCAGCCCTAGGACAGGCCCCTACGAGCAGTACTTC. Residues: CASSPRTGPYEQYF.

The genes are TRBV11-2 and TRBJ1-1; 8 bases fit TRBD1. The CDR3 spans 14 residues. Germline assignment: CDR1 SGHAT and CDR2 FQNNGV. The trim removed 5 bases at V and 5 bases at J, leaving 7 bases unmatched. CDR3 in DNA: TGTGCCAGCAGCGGCAGGACAGGGTGGACTGAAGCTTTCTTT. It encodes CASSGRTGWTEAFF.

The rearrangement links TRBV19 to TRBJ2-5, with 9 bases fitting TRBD1. CDR1 is LNHDA and CDR2 is SQIVND in the germline V gene (reference sequence). Trimming removed 3 bases from V and 3 bases from J; junction bases left unmatched: 5. The CDR3 contains 15 residues. The CDR3 nucleotides read TGTGCCAGTAGTATCCCAGGGACAGGGAAAGAGACCCAGTACTTC. Residues: CASSIPGTGKETQYF.

This chain links TRBV7-2 with TRBJ2-7; D may be TRBD2 (6 bases). V lost 3 bases to trimming and J lost 2 bases, with 11 bases between them. Germline CDR1 reads SGHTA; CDR2 reads FQGNSA. The CDR3 totals 14 residues. CDR3 DNA: TGTGCCAGCAGCTTCGCTAGCGCCGCCTACGAGCAGTACTTC. Amino acids: CASSFASAAYEQYF. Filled out from reference TRBV7-2 and TRBJ2-7, the complete variable domain reads GAGVSQSPSNKVTEKGKDVELRCDPISGHTALYWYRQSLGQGLEFLIYFQGNSAPDKSGLPSDRFSAERTGGSVSTLTIQRTQQEDSAVYLCASSFASAAYEQYFGPGTRLTVT.

The CDR3 sequence: CSVLRGTEAFF. The CDR3 bases are TGCAGCGTTTTAAGGGGCACTGAAGCTTTCTTT. The gene calls are TRBV29-1 and TRBJ1-1; D perhaps matches TRBD1 (5 bases). The V and J ends lost 5 bases and 4 bases respectively, with 8 bases between them. From germline, CDR1 is SQVTM and CDR2 ANQGSEA. This CDR3 has 11 residues.